This TCR beta chain was recovered during a study of control samples from healthy donors and cancer patients. TCRdb's copy holds only in-frame clones and misses some; the assay was immunoSEQ multiplex PCR. The sample shows 80,000 to 85,000 clones, about 88% of them seen only once. Trimming took off 6 bases at V and 5 bases at J, with 19 bases between the two ends. Germline V gives CDR1 KGHSH, CDR2 LQKENI. This CDR3 has 16 residues. This sequence originates from a woman between 45 and 60 years old in good health. The gene calls are TRBV18 and TRBJ2-2, with a weak D call TRBD1 (5 bases). The sample taken for sequencing was blood. The CDR3 here is CASSQDSLGITGELFF. CDR3 bases: TGTGCCAGCTCCCAAGACAGTCTTGGGATAACCGGGGAGCTGTTTTTT. Drawing the rest from reference TRBV18 and TRBJ2-2, the complete variable domain is NAGVMQNPRHLVRRRGQEARLRCSPMKGHSHVYWYRQLPEEGLKFMVYLQKENIIDESGMPKERFSAEFPKEGPSILRIQQVVRGDSAAYFCASSQDSLGITGELFFGEGSRLTVL.